The T cell receptor beta chain described here comes from a study of blood T cell repertoires in COVID-19. Looking at the study overall: The samples span acute and convalescent COVID-19 from the United States, Italy and Spain.

TCRdb keeps only in-frame clones here, not all; method: immunoSEQ multiplex PCR. This table has fewer than 250,000 clones, around 79% appearing once. Germline V CDR1 and CDR2: MNHEY, SVGAGI. V was cut by 7 bases and J by 6 bases, with 21 bases left in between. The CDR3 runs to 15 residues. The sequencing sample was made of peripheral blood. The receptor comes from a woman between 45 and 60 years old with acute or convalescent COVID-19. V usage is TRBV6-5 and J usage is TRBJ1-2; D perhaps matches TRBD1 (5 bases). The CDR3 protein is CASKEGQGASDGYTF. CDR3 in DNA: TGTGCCAGCAAAGAAGGCCAAGGGGCCTCGGATGGCTACACCTTC.